The 2 T cell receptor beta chains below all came from one sample that was sequenced in a study of T cell responses to AZD1222 COVID-19 vaccine. The protocol was immunoSEQ multiplex PCR, while the TCRdb copy is restricted to in-frame clones and leaves out a portion. The sample contains 100,000 or so clones, 70% to 90% of which appear only once. Sample: peripheral blood, taken on day 0 of AZD1222 vaccination. The receptors originated from an adult in good health.

This clone was counted between two and nine times. The chain joins TRBV7-3 to TRBJ2-3; 10 bases line up with TRBD1. J lost 3 bases, V lost 5 bases, and 5 bases had no gene match. Germline values: CDR1 SGHTA, CDR2 FQGTGA. CDR3 size: 15 residues. This CDR3 is CASSPTGGRTDTQYF. CDR3 sequence (DNA): TGTGCCAGCAGCCCGACAGGGGGCAGAACAGATACGCAGTATTTT.

This chain connects TRBV6-6 to TRBJ1-2; D unresolved. This CDR3 spans 21 amino acids. Per the germline V gene, CDR1 is MNHNY and CDR2 is SVGAGI (reference sequence). V was trimmed by 6 bases and J by 4 bases, leaving 36 bases between them. The CDR3 bases are TGTGCCAGCAGCCCAGGCGGTGTAGCGGGATTAGGACGCCCGAACACCTATGGCTACACCTTC. This translates into CASSPGGVAGLGRPNTYGYTF.